What follows is one T cell receptor (beta chain) and its context. What it binds is not known. Germline CDR1 MDHEN, CDR2 SYDVKM. This CDR3 contains 16 residues. Trimming stripped 6 bases from V and 0 bases from J, with 15 bases between. The source of the sample is a study of identical twins. General study points: High-abundance cord blood beta clonotypes had fewer insertions; memory repertoires showed none.

Every donor was a healthy Caucasian. MiXCR, applied by TCRdb to the 5' RACE reads, yields one record per CDR3 protein. The sample holds 500,000 to 650,000 distinct CDR3 sequences; about 22% are singletons and the top ten take more than 0.4%. These data are also associated with another study on yellow fever vaccine responses in identical twins.

V usage is TRBV28 and J usage is TRBJ2-1; tentatively, D is TRBD2 (6 bases). The source of this sequence is a woman aged 18-30 years in good health. Material: CD4+ T cells sorted from blood. CDR3 sequence: CASSSPSVRSYNEQFF. The DNA for the CDR3 is TGTGCCAGCAGCAGCCCTAGCGTTCGCTCCTACAATGAGCAGTTCTTC.